These 14 T cell receptor beta chains came from one sample sequenced in a study of T cells after yellow fever vaccination. MiXCR was run by TCRdb on the 5' RACE reads, yielding one entry per CDR3 protein. Seen here are about 250,000 distinct CDR3 sequences, around 3.5% observed once, and the top ten hold about 19%. Sequenced here: PBMCs, sampled 15 days after the yellow fever booster vaccination. The receptors shown here come from a man between 18 and 35 years old who received the YFV17D yellow fever vaccine.

The chain employs TRBV12-3 or TRBV12-4 and TRBJ1-1, with a possible D match to TRBD1 (6 bases). The CDR3 spans 16 residues. Between the trimmed V and J ends, which lost 3 bases and 5 bases, there was a span of 19 bases. The CDR3 protein is CASSFWGGAGWTEAFF. CDR3 nucleotide sequence: TGTGCCAGCAGTTTTTGGGGGGGCGCAGGTTGGACTGAAGCTTTCTTT.

This clonotype was detected ten times or more. The chain employs TRBV27 and TRBJ2-2; 9 positions match TRBD2. With 3 bases clipped from V and 6 bases from J, the junction kept 5 bases outside the gene matches. This CDR3 has 15 residues. Germline CDR1 MNHEY, CDR2 SMNVEV (reference sequence). The CDR3 loop is CASSFAGGPPGELFF. In DNA form, the CDR3 reads TGTGCCAGCAGTTTCGCGGGGGGGCCCCCCGGGGAGCTGTTTTTT.

The V gene is TRBV12-2, the J gene TRBJ1-5. TRBV12-2 is assigned pseudogene status. The CDR3 spans 14 residues. The DNA for the CDR3 is TGTGCAAGTCGATGTACCCCACTCCGTCAGCCCCAGCATTTT. Translation gives CASRCTPLRQPQHF.

This clonotype was picked up a small number of times. The chain links TRBV4-1 to TRBJ2-7; D is undetermined. The CDR3 length is 18 residues. Germline CDR1 MGHRA, CDR2 YSYEKL. V dropped 5 bases and J dropped 3 bases, with 26 bases sitting between them. The CDR3, as DNA: TGCGCCAGCAGCAGGGAAACGAGCCCGTCCCTCTCCAACTACGAGCAGTACTTC. It codes for CASSRETSPSLSNYEQYF.

A word on this clonotype: The missing conserved phenylalanine or tryptophan at the end of this CDR3 makes a read error likely. V usage is TRBV6-2 or TRBV6-3 and J usage is TRBJ1-1, with no clear D. This CDR3 is built from 12 residues. V lost 6 bases, J lost 5 bases, and 10 bases lay in between. Germline values: CDR1 MNHEY, CDR2 SVGEGT. The CDR3 DNA reads TGTGCCAGCAGCGCCGGGCGGACTGAAGCTTTCTAT. This translates into CASSAGRTEAFY.

This clonotype occurred many times. The CDR3 loop reads CASSSHGGRANIQYF. CDR3 bases: TGTGCCAGCAGCTCACATGGGGGCCGAGCAAACATTCAGTACTTC. The chain couples TRBV7-9 to TRBJ2-4; a possible D gene is TRBD1 (6 bases). CDR3 size: 15 residues. CDR1 SEHNR and CDR2 FQNEAQ come from the germline V gene (reference sequence). V lost 4 bases to trimming and J lost 6 bases, with 16 bases between them.

The V and J genes are TRBV5-1 and TRBJ2-3; TRBD1 aligns across 7 bases. The CDR3 is 14 amino acids. Unmatched junction bases numbered 6, after V lost 2 bases and J lost 6 bases. Germline loops: CDR1 SGHRS, CDR2 YFSETQ. The CDR3 nucleotides are TGCGCCAGCAGCTTCGGCAGGGGGTTGGATACGCAGTATTTT. The encoded protein is CASSFGRGLDTQYF.

In its sample, this clonotype was seen many times. This rearrangement joins TRBV6-2 or TRBV6-3 to TRBJ2-7; D perhaps matches TRBD2 (5 bases). The CDR3 has 16 residues. CDR1 MNHEY and CDR2 SVGEGT come from the germline V gene. V was pared by 0 bases and J by 0 bases, with 12 bases between. The CDR3 reads CASSYSRRRSSYEQYF. The CDR3 DNA follows: TGTGCCAGCAGTTACTCTCGGCGGAGGAGCTCCTACGAGCAGTACTTC.

In this sample, this clonotype turned up a few times. This rearrangement joins TRBV4-3 to TRBJ1-5, with D unclear. Between the trimmed V and J ends, which lost 3 bases and 4 bases, there was a span of 7 bases. The CDR3 has 13 amino acids. Per germline, CDR1 LGHNA and CDR2 YSLEER. The CDR3 loop reads CASSQLGNQPQHF. In DNA, the CDR3 is TGCGCCAGCAGCCAGTTGGGGAATCAGCCCCAGCATTTT.

This clonotype was observed many times. The chain carries TRBV7-3 and TRBJ2-1; perhaps TRBD2 as D (5 bases). CDR1 SGHTA and CDR2 FQGTGA come from the germline V gene. The CDR3 consists of 13 residues. V shed 1 base and J shed 7 bases, with 8 bases lying between them. This chain's CDR3 is CASSLNRDNEQFF. The CDR3 DNA sequence: TGTGCCAGCAGCTTAAATCGGGATAATGAGCAGTTCTTC. The entire variable domain, with the rest obtained from reference TRBV7-3 and TRBJ2-1, is as follows: GAGVSQTPSNKVTEKGKYVELRCDPISGHTALYWYRQSLGQGPEFLIYFQGTGAADDSGLPNDRFFAVRPEGSVSTLKIQRTERGDSAVYLCASSLNRDNEQFFGPGTRLTVL.

This clonotype was picked up a small number of times. The genes are TRBV20-1 and TRBJ2-7; D gene unclear. Germline V gives CDR1 DFQATT, CDR2 SNEGSKA (reference sequence). V was pared by 6 bases and J by 7 bases, with 13 bases between. The CDR3 extends over 11 amino acids. CDR3 bases: TGCAGTGCCTCTGGCCCAGGAGAGCAGTACTTC. Encoded protein: CSASGPGEQYF.

This clonotype has ten or more counts. V is TRBV27 and J is TRBJ1-1, with D tentatively TRBD1 (5 bases). V gave up 5 bases and J gave up 4 bases, with 17 bases separating them. Germline-derived CDR1 and CDR2 are MNHEY and SMNVEV (reference sequence). CDR3 length: 15 residues. CDR3 sequence (DNA): TGTGCCAGCAGTATCAGGGTTGGGCTTAGCACTGAAGCTTTCTTT. It specifies CASSIRVGLSTEAFF.

This clonotype came up many times. The chain links TRBV7-6 to TRBJ1-4, with D hard to call. CDR1 is SGHVS, CDR2 FNYEAQ, per germline. The CDR3 is 15 residues long. V lost 5 bases, J lost 6 bases, and 16 bases lay in between. The CDR3 bases are TGTGCCAGCAGCACTACGTGGAACGGGGATGAAAAACTGTTTTTT. This codes for CASSTTWNGDEKLFF. The full variable domain, with the rest looked up from reference TRBV7-6 and TRBJ1-4, is GAGVSQSPRYKVTKRGQDVALRCDPISGHVSLYWYRQALGQGPEFLTYFNYEAQQDKSGLPNDRFSAERPEGSISTLTIQRTEQRDSAMYRCASSTTWNGDEKLFFGSGTQLSVL.

This clonotype came up many times. The genes are TRBV5-1 and TRBJ2-2; possibly TRBD2 for D (5 bases). V lost 0 bases and J 6 bases, leaving 9 bases between the germline ends. There are 14 residues in the CDR3. The germline gives CDR1 SGHRS, CDR2 YFSETQ. CDR3 sequence (DNA): TGCGCCAGCAGCTTGGTTAGGAGGCCCGGGGAGCTGTTTTTT. Translated, it gives CASSLVRRPGELFF.